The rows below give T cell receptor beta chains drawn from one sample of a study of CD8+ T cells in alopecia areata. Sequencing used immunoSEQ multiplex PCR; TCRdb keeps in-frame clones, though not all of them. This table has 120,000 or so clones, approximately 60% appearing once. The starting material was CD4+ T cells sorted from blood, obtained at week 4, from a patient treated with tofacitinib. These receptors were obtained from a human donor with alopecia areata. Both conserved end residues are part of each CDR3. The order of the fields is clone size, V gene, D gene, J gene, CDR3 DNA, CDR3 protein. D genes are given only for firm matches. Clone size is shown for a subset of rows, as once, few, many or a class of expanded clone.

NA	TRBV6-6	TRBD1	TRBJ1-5	TGTGCCAGCAGTACACCAACAGGGGATGGGAATCAGCCCCAGCATTTT	CASSTPTGDGNQPQHF
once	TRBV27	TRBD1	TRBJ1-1	TGTGCCAGCAGTCTAGGACAGGGGAGGAACACTGAAGCTTTCTTT	CASSLGQGRNTEAFF
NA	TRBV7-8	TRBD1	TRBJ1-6	TGTGCCAGCAGCTTATTTACAGGGGAAAATTCACCCCTCCACTTT	CASSLFTGENSPLHF
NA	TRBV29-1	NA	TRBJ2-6	TGCGCCACCGGGACGGTCTCCTCTGGGGCCAACGTCCTGACTTTC	CATGTVSSGANVLTF
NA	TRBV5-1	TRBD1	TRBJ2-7	TGCGCCAGCAGCTTGAGGGGACAGCTCACTTCATCCTACGAGCAGTACTTC	CASSLRGQLTSSYEQYF
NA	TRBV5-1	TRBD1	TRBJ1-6	TGCGCCAGCAGCGTGGACAGGGAGAATTCACCCCTCCACTTT	CASSVDRENSPLHF
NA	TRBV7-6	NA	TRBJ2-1	TGTGCCAGCAGCCCCGTGGCTCCGGAGTACAATGAGCAGTTCTTC	CASSPVAPEYNEQFF
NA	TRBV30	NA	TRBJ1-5	TGTGCCTGGAGTACGGGTGGTTATCAGCCCCAGCATTTT	CAWSTGGYQPQHF
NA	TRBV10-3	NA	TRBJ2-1	TGTGCCATCAGAGGGGCCAATGAGCAGTTCTTC	CAIRGANEQFF
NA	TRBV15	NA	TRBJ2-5	TGTGCCACCAGCAGTTCTTCAGGGTACTCCAAGACCCAGTACTTC	CATSSSSGYSKTQYF
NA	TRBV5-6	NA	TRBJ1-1	TGTGCCAGCAGCTTGGTCGGGACGCAGGGCTACACTGAAGCTTTCTTT	CASSLVGTQGYTEAFF
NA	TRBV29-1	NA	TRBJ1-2	TGCAGCGTTGAGCCGACAGCTAACTATGGCTACACCTTC	CSVEPTANYGYTF
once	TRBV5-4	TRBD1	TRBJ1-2	TGTGCCAGCAGCTCGAGCAGGGGGCATGGCTACACCTTC	CASSSSRGHGYTF
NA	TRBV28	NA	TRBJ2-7	TGTGCCAGCAGCCTAGATCAGGGTACAGCCTCCTACGAGCAGTACTTC	CASSLDQGTASYEQYF
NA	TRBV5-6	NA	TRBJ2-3	TGTGCCAGCAGCTTGTGGAGCACAGATACGCAGTATTTT	CASSLWSTDTQYF
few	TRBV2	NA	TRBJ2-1	TGTGCCAGCACGGGGGACAGATCCTACAATGAGCAGTTCTTC	CASTGDRSYNEQFF
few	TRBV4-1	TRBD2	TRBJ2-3	TGCGCCAGCAGCCAAGAAGGGACTAGCGGGGGACCGGGAGATACGCAGTATTTT	CASSQEGTSGGPGDTQYF
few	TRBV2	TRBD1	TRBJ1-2	TGTGCCAGCACGACTGGGACAGGGAACTATGGCTACACCTTC	CASTTGTGNYGYTF
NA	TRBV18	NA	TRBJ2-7	TGTGCCAGCTCACTTAGGGCCAGTTCCTACGAGCAGTACTTC	CASSLRASSYEQYF
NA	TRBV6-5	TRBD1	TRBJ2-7	TGTGCCAGCAGTTCCGGGACAGGGATTTACGAGCAGTACTTC	CASSSGTGIYEQYF
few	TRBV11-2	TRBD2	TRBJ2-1	TGTGCCAGCAGCATAGCGGGGGGTAGCTCCTACAATGAGCAGTTCTTC	CASSIAGGSSYNEQFF
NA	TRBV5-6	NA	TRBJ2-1	TGTGCCAGCAGCCCGGGACCCGACTCCTACAATGAGCAGTTCTTC	CASSPGPDSYNEQFF
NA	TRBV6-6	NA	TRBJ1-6	TGTGCCAGCAGAGTATCGGGGCCCCTCCACTTT	CASRVSGPLHF
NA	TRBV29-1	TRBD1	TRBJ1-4	TGCAGCGTTTCGTACAGGGGTAACGAAAAACTGTTTTTT	CSVSYRGNEKLFF
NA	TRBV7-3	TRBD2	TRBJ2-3	TGTGCCAGCAGCCTTGAAGGGAGGGGAGCGGGGACAGATACGCAGTATTTT	CASSLEGRGAGTDTQYF
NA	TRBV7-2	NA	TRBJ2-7	TGTGCCAGCAGCCCACACCCTCCGGGGAGAAGCTCCTACGAGCAGTACTTC	CASSPHPPGRSSYEQYF
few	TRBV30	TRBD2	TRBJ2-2	TGTGCCTGGAGTGTGCGGCTAGCGGCCGGGGAGCTGTTTTTT	CAWSVRLAAGELFF
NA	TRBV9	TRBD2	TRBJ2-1	TGTGCCAGCAGCGTAGCTAGCGGGGGCCTGAGCTCCTACAATGAGCAGTTCTTC	CASSVASGGLSSYNEQFF
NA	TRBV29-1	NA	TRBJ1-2	TGCAGCGTTGAGACAACCGGGACATACGGCTACACCTTC	CSVETTGTYGYTF
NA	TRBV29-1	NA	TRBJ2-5	TGCAGCGTTGAAGAACGAGGGGGAGAGACCCAGTACTTC	CSVEERGGETQYF
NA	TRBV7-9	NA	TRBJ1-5	TGTGCCAGCAGCGCTGGGGGGGGGAATCAGCCCCAGCATTTT	CASSAGGGNQPQHF
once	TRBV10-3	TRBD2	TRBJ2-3	TGTGCCATCAGTGAGACGGGGACTAGCGGGGGGGCCACAGATACGCAGTATTTT	CAISETGTSGGATDTQYF
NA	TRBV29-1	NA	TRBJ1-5	TGCAGCGTTGAAGCCCCAGGGCAGCCCCAGCATTTT	CSVEAPGQPQHF
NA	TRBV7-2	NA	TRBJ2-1	TGTGCCAGCAGCTTAGACCAGCGGGATGAGCAGTTCTTC	CASSLDQRDEQFF
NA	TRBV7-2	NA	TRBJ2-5	TGTGCCAGCAGAACTTATGGGGGGCCCCAAGAGACCCAGTACTTC	CASRTYGGPQETQYF
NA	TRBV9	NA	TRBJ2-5	TGTGCCAGCAGCGTAGCGGGGACACCCCAGGAGACCCAGTACTTC	CASSVAGTPQETQYF
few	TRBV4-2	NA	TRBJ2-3	TGTGCCAGCAGCCAAGCAAGAGATACGCAGTATTTT	CASSQARDTQYF
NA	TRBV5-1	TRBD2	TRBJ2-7	TGCGCCAGCAGCTCCACCGGACTAGCCGTCTACGAGCAGTACTTC	CASSSTGLAVYEQYF
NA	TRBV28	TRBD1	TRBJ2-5	TGTGCCAGCAGCCTCGGACAGGTCAAAGAGACCCAGTACTTC	CASSLGQVKETQYF
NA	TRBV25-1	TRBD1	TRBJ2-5	TGTGCCAGCAGTGAAGGCAGGTGGACAGGGGTACCAGAGACCCAGTACTTC	CASSEGRWTGVPETQYF
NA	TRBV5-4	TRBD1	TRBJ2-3	TGTGCCAGCAGCTTGGGGACAGGTGCAGATACGCAGTATTTT	CASSLGTGADTQYF
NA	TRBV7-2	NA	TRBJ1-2	TGTGCCAGCAGCTTAGGGGGTTCGGGCAGGGTCTATGGCTACACCTTC	CASSLGGSGRVYGYTF
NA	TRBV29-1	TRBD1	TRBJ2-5	TGCAGCGTAGGCCATCCGGGGACAGGCCAAGAGACCCAGTACTTC	CSVGHPGTGQETQYF
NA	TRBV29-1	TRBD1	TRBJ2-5	TGCAGCGTCCAACCAGACAGGGAGGAGACCCAGTACTTC	CSVQPDREETQYF
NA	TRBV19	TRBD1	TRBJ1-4	TGTGCCAGTAGCGGATCCGGGACAGGGGATGAAAAACTGTTTTTT	CASSGSGTGDEKLFF
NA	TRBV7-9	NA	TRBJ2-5	TGTGCCAGCAGCCGAGGGTCAGGGGAAGAGACCCAGTACTTC	CASSRGSGEETQYF
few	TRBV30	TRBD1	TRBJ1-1	TGTGCCTGCCCTAGGACATCCGGAGGGGGCATGAACACTGAAGCTTTCTTT	CACPRTSGGGMNTEAFF
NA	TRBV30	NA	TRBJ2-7	TGTGCCTGGGAGAAGCAGACGGACTTCTACGAGCAGTACTTC	CAWEKQTDFYEQYF
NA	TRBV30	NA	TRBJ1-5	TGTGCCTGGGCTGCGGGGTACAATCAGCCCCAGCATTTT	CAWAAGYNQPQHF
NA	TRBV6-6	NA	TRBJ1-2	TGTGCCAGCAGTCTCGACCGGACAGATGGCTACACCTTC	CASSLDRTDGYTF
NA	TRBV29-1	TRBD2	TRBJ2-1	TGCAGCGTTAAGACAGGGACTAGCGGTGGGGGGTACAATGAGCAGTTCTTC	CSVKTGTSGGGYNEQFF
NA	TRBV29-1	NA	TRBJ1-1	TGCAGCATTAGGTCGGGCACTGAAGCTTTCTTT	CSIRSGTEAFF
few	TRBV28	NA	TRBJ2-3	TGTGCCAGCAGCCGAGACAGAAGCACAGATACGCAGTATTTT	CASSRDRSTDTQYF
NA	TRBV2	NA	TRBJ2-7	TGTGCCAGCAGCGGGGAACAGGGAGTCTACGAGCAGTACTTC	CASSGEQGVYEQYF
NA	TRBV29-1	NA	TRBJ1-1	TGCAGCGTTGAGGTTGGGGCTGGCCTTGTTGAAGCTTTCTTT	CSVEVGAGLVEAFF
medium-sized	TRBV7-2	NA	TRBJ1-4	TGTGCCAGCAGCTTATCGGGTGAAAAACTGTTTTTT	CASSLSGEKLFF
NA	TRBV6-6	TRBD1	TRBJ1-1	TGTGCCAGCAGGCAGGACAGGGTAAACACTGAAGCTTTCTTT	CASRQDRVNTEAFF
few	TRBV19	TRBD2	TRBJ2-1	TGTGCCAGTAGTCCTAGCGGGGGATATGGGAATGAGCAGTTCTTC	CASSPSGGYGNEQFF
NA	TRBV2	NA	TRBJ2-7	TGTGCCAGCAGTGAAGCCCACCCGGGGGACGAGCAGTACTTC	CASSEAHPGDEQYF